The rows below give T cell receptor beta chains drawn from one sample of a study of shared clonotypes between healthy human individuals. Sequenced by immunoSEQ multiplex PCR; TCRdb stores in-frame clones only, minus some. This table holds about 92,000 clones, over 40% found once. Specimen: PBMCs. The receptors here all came from a woman in her thirties or forties in good health. Some clones in this sample may be carry-over from other donors' samples. The CDR3 runs from the conserved cysteine through the conserved F or W. D genes are given only for firm matches. Clone size is given for some rows only: seen once, a few or many times, or a class if the clone is expanded.

>.|.|TRBV10-2|TRBJ2-3
TGCGCCAGCAGGGGACCTAGCACAGATACGCAGTATTTT
CASRGPSTDTQYF
>.|.|TRBV5-4|TRBJ2-5
TGTGCCAGCAGCTTGGGTTTAGGGCAGGGGGAGGAGACCCGGTACTTC
CASSLGLGQGEETRYF
>.|.|TRBV7-9|TRBJ1-1
TGTGCCGGCAGCTTACAGCGGGACACTGAAGCTTTCTTT
CAGSLQRDTEAFF
>.|.|TRBV19|TRBJ1-5
TGTGCCAGTAGTATAGATAAGGGAAACGATCAGCCCCAGCATTTT
CASSIDKGNDQPQHF
>.|TRBD2|TRBV7-2|TRBJ2-1
TGTGCCAGCAGCTATCTACTAGCGGGAGGGTCCCACAATGAGCAGTTCTTC
CASSYLLAGGSHNEQFF
>.|.|TRBV30|TRBJ1-5
TGTGCCTGGAGTAAGGGGGGCCATCAGCCCCAGCATTTT
CAWSKGGHQPQHF
>few|.|TRBV5-4|TRBJ2-7
TGTGCCAGCAGCTCCCTTGGGTACGAGCAGTACTTC
CASSSLGYEQYF
>many|.|TRBV6-6|TRBJ1-1
TGTGCCAGCAGTTACTGGGGCACAACGAACACTGAAGCTTTCTTT
CASSYWGTTNTEAFF
>.|TRBD2|TRBV7-9|TRBJ2-2
TGTGCCAGCAGCTTGACTAGCGCGAACACCGGGGAGCTGTTTTTT
CASSLTSANTGELFF
>once|.|TRBV5-1|TRBJ2-7
TGCGCCAGCAGCTTGGTGGGCAGGTACGAGCAGTACTTC
CASSLVGRYEQYF
>once|TRBD1|TRBV9|TRBJ1-1
TGTGCCAGCAGCGTCCGGGACAGGGCCACTGAAGCTTTCTTT
CASSVRDRATEAFF
>.|TRBD2|TRBV5-1|TRBJ2-7
TGCGCCAGCAGCCTAGCGGGAGGGAACGAGCAGTACTTC
CASSLAGGNEQYF
>many|.|TRBV30|TRBJ1-5
TGTGCCTGGAGTTACCGGCAGCCCAATCAGCCCCAGCATTTT
CAWSYRQPNQPQHF
>.|.|TRBV7-2|TRBJ1-2
TGTGCCAGCAGCCCAAACAGGGATGGGGGCTACACCTTC
CASSPNRDGGYTF
>.|TRBD2|TRBV9|TRBJ2-3
TGTGCCAGCAGCCTTACTAGCGGGAGGGCCAACCCCACAGATACGCAGTATTTT
CASSLTSGRANPTDTQYF
>few|TRBD2|TRBV7-8|TRBJ2-7
TGTGCCAGCAGCTTAGAAGGGACTAGCGTCTACGAGCAGTACTTC
CASSLEGTSVYEQYF
>.|.|TRBV7-2|TRBJ2-2
TGTGCCAGCAGCCCAGAAGGGGCACGCGTAGACACCGGGGAGCTGTTTTTT
CASSPEGARVDTGELFF
>.|.|TRBV15|TRBJ1-5
TGTGCCACCAGACCCTCGGCCCGCGACTGGGAGCCCCAGCATTTT
CATRPSARDWEPQHF
>.|TRBD1|TRBV30|TRBJ2-7
TGTGCCTGGAGTGATGGACAGGGGTTAGGCTACGAGCAGTACTTC
CAWSDGQGLGYEQYF
>.|TRBD1|TRBV7-9|TRBJ1-2
TGTGCCAGCACCGGGACAGGGGGCCCGGGTCCCTATGGCTACACCTTC
CASTGTGGPGPYGYTF
>.|.|TRBV5-4|TRBJ2-3
TGTGCCAGCAGCTTGGATGGCTACCTTAGCACAGATACGCAGTATTTT
CASSLDGYLSTDTQYF
>many|.|TRBV29-1|TRBJ1-1
TGCAGCGCCTCTGAAGCTTTCTTT
CSASEAFF
>.|.|TRBV6-1|TRBJ2-7
TGTGCCAGCAGTGTCGAGAGCCTCTACGAGCAGTACTTC
CASSVESLYEQYF
>many|.|TRBV28|TRBJ1-4
TGTGCCAGCTGTAAACAGGGAAGACAGGAAAAACTGTTTTTT
CASCKQGRQEKLFF
>.|.|TRBV7-7|TRBJ1-6
TGTGCCAGCAGCTTGAAGTATAATTCACCCCTCCACTTT
CASSLKYNSPLHF
>.|TRBD2|TRBV7-9|TRBJ2-7
TGTGCCAGTAGTGCTACTAGCGGGAGCTCCTACGAGCAGTACTTC
CASSATSGSSYEQYF
>.|TRBD2|TRBV5-4|TRBJ2-1
TGTGCCAGCAGCTTGGCCGTGGGGACTAGCGGGAGGGGCAGGGTTGAGCAGTTCTTC
CASSLAVGTSGRGRVEQFF
>.|.|TRBV5-1|TRBJ2-7
TGCGCCAGCAGCACTGGGACACCCTACGAGCAGTACTTC
CASSTGTPYEQYF
>few|.|TRBV29-1|TRBJ1-5
TGCAGCGTTGCCACAGGGTGGGATCAGCCCCAGCATTTT
CSVATGWDQPQHF
>.|.|TRBV6-1|TRBJ1-5
TGTGCCAGCCTCCGGGGGCATCAGCCCCAGCATTTT
CASLRGHQPQHF
>few|.|TRBV5-1|TRBJ2-7
TGCGCCAGCAACCCGACAGCAAGCTCCTACGAGCAGTACTTC
CASNPTASSYEQYF
>few|.|TRBV28|TRBJ1-5
TGTGCCAGCAGTCTCCCCCCACTTCGGAGCAATCAGCCCCAGCATTTT
CASSLPPLRSNQPQHF
>.|.|TRBV29-1|TRBJ2-7
TGCAGTGCTAGAAGAGCCTACGAGCAGTACTTC
CSARRAYEQYF
>once|.|TRBV15|TRBJ1-3
TGTGCCACCAGCAGAGACAGGGCGGTAAACACCATATATTTT
CATSRDRAVNTIYF
>.|.|TRBV30|TRBJ2-3
TGTGCCACCGACAGCACAGATACGCAGTATTTT
CATDSTDTQYF
>many|.|TRBV27|TRBJ2-7
TGTGCCAGCAGTTTATCCGGGAAGGGATGGTCCTACGAGCAGTACTTC
CASSLSGKGWSYEQYF
>many|.|TRBV15|TRBJ2-1
TGTGCCACCAGCGGAACCTCAGGGGTAGGCTCCTACAATGAGCAGTTCTTC
CATSGTSGVGSYNEQFF
>once|.|TRBV30|TRBJ2-7
TGTGCCTGGAGTACTGGAAGATACGAGCAGTACTTC
CAWSTGRYEQYF
>.|TRBD1|TRBV7-2|TRBJ2-7
TGTGCCAGCAGCTTAGGCAGGGGGCCTTACGAGCAGTACTTC
CASSLGRGPYEQYF
>.|.|TRBV28|TRBJ2-1
TGTGCCAGCAGTTTATACGCGGGAGAGCAGTTCTTC
CASSLYAGEQFF
>once|.|TRBV27|TRBJ2-1
TGTGCCAGCAGTTTAAGGGCGCGGAACCCCTACAATGAGCAGTTCTTC
CASSLRARNPYNEQFF
>.|TRBD1|TRBV30|TRBJ2-7
TGTGCCTGGAGTGTACGGACAGGGGAAGGGTCCGAGCAGTACTTC
CAWSVRTGEGSEQYF
>many|TRBD1|TRBV4-2|TRBJ1-1
TGTGCCAGCAGCCTTCACAGGGGTTTCACTGAAGCTTTCTTT
CASSLHRGFTEAFF
>.|.|TRBV9|TRBJ2-1
TGTGCCAGCAGCCAACCGGGTAATGAGCAGTTCTTC
CASSQPGNEQFF
>.|TRBD2|TRBV9|TRBJ2-7
TGTGCCAGCAGCTCGCGTATGACTAGCGGGGGAAACGAGCAGTACTTC
CASSSRMTSGGNEQYF
>.|.|TRBV7-2|TRBJ2-6
TGTGCCAGCAGCTTATTTGGGTCTGGGGCCAACGTCCTGACTTTC
CASSLFGSGANVLTF
>.|.|TRBV5-6|TRBJ2-7
TGTGCCAGCAGCTCTACGACTGGGCTACGGGAGCAGTACTTC
CASSSTTGLREQYF
>many|TRBD2|TRBV6-1|TRBJ2-5
TGTGCCAGCAGTGAATTGGCGGGAGGGGGAGAGACCCAGTACTTC
CASSELAGGGETQYF
>.|.|TRBV2|TRBJ1-2
TGTGCCAGCAGGGAACAGGGAATTGGTGATGGCTACACCTTC
CASREQGIGDGYTF
>many|.|TRBV10-3|TRBJ2-1
TGTGCCATCAGTGAGCCTGGACAGGAGCAGTTCTTC
CAISEPGQEQFF
>.|.|TRBV15|TRBJ1-3
TGTGCCACCAGCAGAGTATTCGGGGATTCTGGAAACACCATATATTTT
CATSRVFGDSGNTIYF
>few|.|TRBV20-1|TRBJ2-7
TGCAGTGCTAGCGATTCTTACGAGCAGTACTTC
CSASDSYEQYF
>few|.|TRBV6-5|TRBJ1-1
TGTGCCAGCAGTTGGGTACTGGGGGTTGGGGAAGCTTTCTTT
CASSWVLGVGEAFF
>.|TRBD2|TRBV30|TRBJ2-1
TGTGCCTTGAGTTGGACTAGCACAGTTGAGCAGTTCTTC
CALSWTSTVEQFF
>.|.|TRBV28|TRBJ2-2
TGTGCCAGCGGCGAACAGGGTAGAGGCGGGGAGCTGTTTTTT
CASGEQGRGGELFF
>many|TRBD1|TRBV30|TRBJ1-1
TGTGCCTGGAGCCCGGGACAGGGAGTTGAAGCTTTCTTT
CAWSPGQGVEAFF
>many|.|TRBV10-3|TRBJ1-5
TGTGCCACCCACGGGGATAGCAATCAGCCCCAGCATTTT
CATHGDSNQPQHF
>few|.|TRBV28|TRBJ2-4
TGTGCCAGCAGCCGACAGCTTGGGATTCAGTACTTC
CASSRQLGIQYF